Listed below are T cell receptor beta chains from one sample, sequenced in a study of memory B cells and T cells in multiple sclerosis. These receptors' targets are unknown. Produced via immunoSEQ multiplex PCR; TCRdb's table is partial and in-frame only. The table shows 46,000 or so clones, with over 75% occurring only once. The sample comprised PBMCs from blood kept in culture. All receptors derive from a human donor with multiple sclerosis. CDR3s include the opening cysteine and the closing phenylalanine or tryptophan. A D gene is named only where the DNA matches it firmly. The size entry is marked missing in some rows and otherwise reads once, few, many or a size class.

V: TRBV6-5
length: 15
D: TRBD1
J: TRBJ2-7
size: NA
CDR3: CASSPRGTGFDEQYF
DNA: TGTGCCAGCAGTCCCCGGGGGACAGGGTTTGACGAGCAGTACTTC

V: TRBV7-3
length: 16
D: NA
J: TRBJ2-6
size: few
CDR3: CASSLKFSSGANVLTF
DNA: TGTGCCAGCAGCTTAAAGTTTAGCTCTGGGGCCAACGTCCTGACTTTC

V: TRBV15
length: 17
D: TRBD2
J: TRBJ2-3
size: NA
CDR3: CATSRDGAGGPTDTQYF
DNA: TGTGCCACCAGCAGAGATGGAGCGGGAGGACCCACAGATACGCAGTATTTT

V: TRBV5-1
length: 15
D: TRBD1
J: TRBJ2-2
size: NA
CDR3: CASSSGGTNTGELFF
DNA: TGCGCCAGCAGCTCAGGGGGCACGAACACCGGGGAGCTGTTTTTT

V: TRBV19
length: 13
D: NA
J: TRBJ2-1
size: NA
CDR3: CASTPGAYNEQFF
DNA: TGTGCCAGTACTCCAGGGGCCTACAATGAGCAGTTCTTC

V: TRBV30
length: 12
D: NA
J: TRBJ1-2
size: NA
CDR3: CAWSAQWYGYTF
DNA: TGTGCCTGGAGTGCCCAGTGGTATGGCTACACCTTC

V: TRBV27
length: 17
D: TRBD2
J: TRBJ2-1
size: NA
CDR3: CASSLFSGGISYNEQFF
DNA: TGTGCCAGCAGTTTATTCAGCGGGGGGATCTCCTACAATGAGCAGTTCTTC

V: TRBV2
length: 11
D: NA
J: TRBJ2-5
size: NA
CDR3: CASRSGTREYF
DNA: TGTGCCAGCAGGTCCGGGACCCGCGAGTACTTC

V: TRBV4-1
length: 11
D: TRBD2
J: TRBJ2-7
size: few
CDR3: CASSNRTREYF
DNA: TGCGCCAGCAGTAATAGGACTAGGGAGTACTTC

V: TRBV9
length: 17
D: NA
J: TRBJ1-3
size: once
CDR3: CASSVEGFFLSGNTIYF
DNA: TGTGCCAGCAGCGTAGAGGGGTTCTTTCTCTCTGGAAACACCATATATTTT

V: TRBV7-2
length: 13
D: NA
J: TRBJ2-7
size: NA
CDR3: CASSQAGSYEQYF
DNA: TGTGCCAGCAGCCAAGCAGGCTCCTACGAGCAGTACTTC

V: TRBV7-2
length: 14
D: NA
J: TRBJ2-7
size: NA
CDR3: CASSFGNGAYEQYF
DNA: TGTGCCAGCAGCTTTGGAAATGGGGCTTACGAGCAGTACTTC

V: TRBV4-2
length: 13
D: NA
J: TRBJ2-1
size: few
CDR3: CASSQVGGNEQFF
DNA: TGTGCCAGCAGCCAAGTAGGGGGTAATGAGCAGTTCTTC

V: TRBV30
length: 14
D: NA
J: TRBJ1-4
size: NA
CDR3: CAWSVGLTGEKLFF
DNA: TGTGCCTGGAGTGTAGGCCTTACTGGTGAAAAACTGTTTTTT

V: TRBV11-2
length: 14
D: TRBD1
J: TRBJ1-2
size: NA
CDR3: CASERDRGRHGYTF
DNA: TGTGCCAGCGAGCGGGACAGGGGGCGGCATGGCTACACCTTC

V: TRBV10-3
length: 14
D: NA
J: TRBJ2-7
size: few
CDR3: CAISDPAEEYEQYF
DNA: TGTGCCATCAGTGACCCGGCCGAGGAGTACGAGCAGTACTTC

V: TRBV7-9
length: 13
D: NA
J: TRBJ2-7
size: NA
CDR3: CASSPHPAYEQYF
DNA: TGTGCCAGCAGCCCTCATCCGGCCTACGAGCAGTACTTC

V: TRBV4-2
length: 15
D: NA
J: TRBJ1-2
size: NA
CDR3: CASSQEGNSNYGYTF
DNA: TGTGCCAGCAGCCAAGAAGGGAATTCTAACTATGGCTACACCTTC

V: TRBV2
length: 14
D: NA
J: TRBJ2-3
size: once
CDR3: CASSRTISTDTQYF
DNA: TGTGCCAGCAGTAGAACTATTAGCACAGATACGCAGTATTTT

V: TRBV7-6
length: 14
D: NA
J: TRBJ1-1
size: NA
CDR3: CASSLSGGNTEAFF
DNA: TGTGCCAGCAGCTTATCAGGCGGGAACACTGAAGCTTTCTTT

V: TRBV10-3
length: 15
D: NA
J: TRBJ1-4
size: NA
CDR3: CAISAGAGISEKLFF
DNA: TGTGCCATCAGTGCAGGGGCAGGGATCAGCGAAAAACTGTTTTTT

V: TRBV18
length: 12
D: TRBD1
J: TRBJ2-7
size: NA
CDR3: CASSHDRGEQYF
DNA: TGTGCCAGCTCACACGACAGGGGGGAGCAGTACTTC

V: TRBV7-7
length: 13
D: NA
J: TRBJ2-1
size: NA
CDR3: CASSYTGTHEQFF
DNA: TGTGCCAGCAGCTATACAGGGACCCATGAGCAGTTCTTC

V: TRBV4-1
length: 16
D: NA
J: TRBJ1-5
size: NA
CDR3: CASSQSLTGYNQPQHF
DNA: TGCGCCAGCAGCCAAAGCCTTACAGGTTACAATCAGCCCCAGCATTTT

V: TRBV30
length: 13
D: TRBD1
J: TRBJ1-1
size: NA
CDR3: CAWDRVQNTEAFF
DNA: TGTGCCTGGGACAGGGTTCAGAACACTGAAGCTTTCTTT

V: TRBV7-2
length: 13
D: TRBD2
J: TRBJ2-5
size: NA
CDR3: CASSSLAEETQYF
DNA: TGTGCCAGCAGCTCACTAGCGGAAGAGACCCAGTACTTC

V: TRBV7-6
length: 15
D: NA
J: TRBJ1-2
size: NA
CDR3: CASSPGADPGYGYTF
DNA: TGTGCCAGCAGCCCCGGGGCGGACCCTGGCTATGGCTACACCTTC

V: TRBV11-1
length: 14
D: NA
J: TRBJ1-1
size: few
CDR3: CASSFTPGNTEAFF
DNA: TGTGCCAGCAGCTTTACACCAGGGAACACTGAAGCTTTCTTT

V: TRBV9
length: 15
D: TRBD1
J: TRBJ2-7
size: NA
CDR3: CASSDRDRGIYEQYF
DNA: TGTGCCAGCAGCGACCGGGACAGGGGAATTTACGAGCAGTACTTC

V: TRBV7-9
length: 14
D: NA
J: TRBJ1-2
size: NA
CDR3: CASSHGYRDDGYTF
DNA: TGTGCCAGCAGCCATGGGTACAGGGATGATGGCTACACCTTC

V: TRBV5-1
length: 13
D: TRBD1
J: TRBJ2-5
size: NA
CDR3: CASSQQGAATQYF
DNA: TGCGCCAGCAGCCAACAGGGGGCAGCGACCCAGTACTTC

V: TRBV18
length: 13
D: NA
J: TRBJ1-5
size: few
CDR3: CASSQGLDQPQHF
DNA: TGTGCCAGCTCACAGGGTCTTGATCAGCCCCAGCATTTT

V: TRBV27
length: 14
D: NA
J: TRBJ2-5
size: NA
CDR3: CASSFGQPQKTQYF
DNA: TGTGCCAGCAGTTTTGGACAGCCCCAGAAGACCCAGTACTTC

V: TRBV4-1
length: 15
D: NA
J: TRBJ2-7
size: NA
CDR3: CASSQLLGPPYEQYF
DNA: TGCGCCAGCAGCCAGCTACTTGGACCCCCCTACGAGCAGTACTTC

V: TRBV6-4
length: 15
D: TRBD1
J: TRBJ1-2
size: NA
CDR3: CASSQDRGSNYGYTF
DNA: TGTGCCAGCAGCCAAGACAGGGGTTCTAACTATGGCTACACCTTC

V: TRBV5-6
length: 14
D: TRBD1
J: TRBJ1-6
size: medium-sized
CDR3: CASSLNRGNSPLHF
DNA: TGTGCCAGCAGCTTGAACAGGGGTAATTCACCCCTCCACTTT

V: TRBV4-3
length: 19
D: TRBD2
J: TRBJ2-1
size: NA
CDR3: CASSQEMALAGGPGNEQFF
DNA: TGCGCCAGCAGCCAAGAGATGGCGCTAGCGGGGGGGCCAGGAAATGAGCAGTTCTTC

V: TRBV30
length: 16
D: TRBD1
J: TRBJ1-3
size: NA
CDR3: CAWSGGAGGSGNTIYF
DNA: TGTGCCTGGAGTGGAGGGGCAGGGGGCTCTGGAAACACCATATATTTT

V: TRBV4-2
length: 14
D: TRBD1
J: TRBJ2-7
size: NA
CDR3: CASSQGPTGGEQYF
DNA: TGTGCCAGCAGCCAAGGCCCGACAGGGGGTGAGCAGTACTTC

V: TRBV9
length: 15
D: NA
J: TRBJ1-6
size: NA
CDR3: CASSVESSYNSPLHF
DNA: TGTGCCAGCAGCGTAGAAAGCTCCTATAATTCACCCCTCCACTTT

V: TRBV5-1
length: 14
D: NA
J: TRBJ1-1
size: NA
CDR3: CASSLAMGGTEAFF
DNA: TGCGCCAGCAGCTTGGCCATGGGGGGAACTGAAGCTTTCTTT

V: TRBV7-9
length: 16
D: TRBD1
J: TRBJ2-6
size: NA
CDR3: CASSARQGAGANVLTF
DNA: TGTGCCAGCAGCGCAAGACAGGGGGCTGGGGCCAACGTCCTGACTTTC

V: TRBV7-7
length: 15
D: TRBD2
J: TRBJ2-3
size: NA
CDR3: CASSLGRGELDTQYF
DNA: TGTGCTAGCAGCTTAGGGCGGGGGGAATTGGATACGCAGTATTTT

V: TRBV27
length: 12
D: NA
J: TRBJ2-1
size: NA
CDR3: CASSFGYNEQFF
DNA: TGTGCCAGCAGTTTCGGGTACAATGAGCAGTTCTTC

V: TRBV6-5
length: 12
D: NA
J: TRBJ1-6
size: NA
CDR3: CASSYHDSPLHF
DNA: TGTGCCAGCAGTTACCATGATTCACCCCTCCACTTT

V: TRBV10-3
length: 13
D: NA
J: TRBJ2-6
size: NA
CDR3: CAIQGSGANVLTF
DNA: TGTGCCATACAGGGCTCTGGGGCCAACGTCCTGACTTTC

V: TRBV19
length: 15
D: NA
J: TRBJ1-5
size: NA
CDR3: CASSIGRVKNQPQHF
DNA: TGTGCCAGTAGTATAGGCAGGGTGAAAAATCAGCCCCAGCATTTT

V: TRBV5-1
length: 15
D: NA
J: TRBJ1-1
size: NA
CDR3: CASSLGGSNSVQAFF
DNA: TGCGCCAGCAGCTTGGGGGGCTCCAATAGTGTCCAAGCTTTCTTT

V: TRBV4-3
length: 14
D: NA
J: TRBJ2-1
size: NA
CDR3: CASSRLQDYNEQFF
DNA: TGCGCCAGCAGCCGATTACAGGACTACAATGAGCAGTTCTTC

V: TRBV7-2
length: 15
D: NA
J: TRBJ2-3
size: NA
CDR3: CASSPRGSRTDTQYF
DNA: TGTGCCAGCAGCCCCCGGGGTAGCCGCACAGATACGCAGTATTTT

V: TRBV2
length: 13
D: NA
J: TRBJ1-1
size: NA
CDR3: CASSEEGDTEAFF
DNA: TGTGCCAGCAGTGAAGAAGGAGACACTGAAGCTTTCTTT

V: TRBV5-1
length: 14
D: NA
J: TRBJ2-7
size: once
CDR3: CASSPLGTRYEQYF
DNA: TGCGCCAGCAGCCCCCTCGGGACCCGCTACGAGCAGTACTTC

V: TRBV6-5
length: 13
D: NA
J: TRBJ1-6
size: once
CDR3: CASSYSGSSPLHF
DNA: TGTGCCAGCAGTTACTCTGGATCCTCACCCCTCCACTTT

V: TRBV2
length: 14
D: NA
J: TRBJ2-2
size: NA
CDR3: CASRGHPGTGELFF
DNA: TGTGCCAGCAGGGGACACCCGGGGACCGGGGAGCTGTTTTTT

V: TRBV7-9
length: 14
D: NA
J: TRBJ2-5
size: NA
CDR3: CASSLVVTTETQYF
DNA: TGTGCCAGCAGCTTAGTCGTGACTACGGAGACCCAGTACTTC